This T cell receptor (beta chain) is from a study of T-cell reconstitution after alpha-beta-depleted transplantation in children. CDR1 SGHRS and CDR2 YFSETQ come from the germline V gene. The length of the CDR3 is 16 residues. The ends lost 7 bases at V and 1 base at J; junction bases unmatched: 7. TCRbeta library construction was performed incorporating unique molecular identifiers. TCRdb fed the PCR reads into MiXCR, producing one record per CDR3 protein. The profile shows 500,000 to 650,000 distinct CDR3 sequences, approximately 12% of them singletons. Study-wide results and caveats: For some patients, TCRbeta diversity was high at day 60 because of recipient T cells and thymic progenitors that survived. Several hundred expanded graft clones reportedly supplied alpha-beta T cells about two months after transplant. After one year, T-cell counts and TCRbeta diversity mostly came from new T cells.

A remark on this clonotype: What it binds is not known.

Source: PBMCs, mostly from graft donor cells, taken 360 days after TCRalphabeta/CD19-depleted stem cell transplant. This TCR was recovered from a male patient younger than 18 who had a stem cell transplant for acute myeloid leukemia, so the T cells may come from the graft donor. The chain uses TRBV5-1 and TRBJ2-3; 12 bases match TRBD2. The CDR3: CASAGRLAGGTDTQYF. The CDR3 DNA reads TGCGCCAGCGCGGGGCGACTAGCGGGAGGCACAGATACGCAGTATTTT.